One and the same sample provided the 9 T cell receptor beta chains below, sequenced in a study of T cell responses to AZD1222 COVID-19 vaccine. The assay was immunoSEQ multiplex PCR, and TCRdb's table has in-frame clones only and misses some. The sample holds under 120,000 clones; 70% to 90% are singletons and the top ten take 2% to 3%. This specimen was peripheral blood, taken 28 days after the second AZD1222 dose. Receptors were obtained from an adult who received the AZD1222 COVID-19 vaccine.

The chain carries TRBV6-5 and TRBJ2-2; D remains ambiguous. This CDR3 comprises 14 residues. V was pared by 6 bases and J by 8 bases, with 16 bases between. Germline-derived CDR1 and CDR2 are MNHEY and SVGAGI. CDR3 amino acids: CASSYFRVSGELFF. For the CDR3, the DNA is TGTGCCAGCAGCTATTTTCGGGTTTCGGGGGAGCTGTTTTTT.

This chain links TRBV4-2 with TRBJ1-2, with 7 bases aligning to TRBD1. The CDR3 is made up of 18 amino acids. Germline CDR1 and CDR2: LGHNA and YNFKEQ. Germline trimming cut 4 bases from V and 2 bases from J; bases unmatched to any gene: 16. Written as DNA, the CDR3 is TGTGCCAGCAGCCCAGAGGCACCAGGGGGAATCCTGAACTATGGCTACACCTTC. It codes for CASSPEAPGGILNYGYTF.

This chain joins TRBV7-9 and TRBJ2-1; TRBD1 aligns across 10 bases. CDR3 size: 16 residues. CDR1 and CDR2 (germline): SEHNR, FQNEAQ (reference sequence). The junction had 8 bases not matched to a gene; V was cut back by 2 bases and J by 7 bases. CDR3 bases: TGTGCCAGCAGCTTAAGAGGACAGGGGGTTTGGAATGAGCAGTTCTTC. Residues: CASSLRGQGVWNEQFF.

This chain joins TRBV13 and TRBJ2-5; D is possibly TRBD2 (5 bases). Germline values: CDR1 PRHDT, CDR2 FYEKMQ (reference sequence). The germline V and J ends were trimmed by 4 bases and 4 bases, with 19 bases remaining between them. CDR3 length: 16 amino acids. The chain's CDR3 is CASSYRGASEGETQYF. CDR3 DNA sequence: TGTGCCAGCAGCTACCGCGGAGCGTCAGAGGGAGAGACCCAGTACTTC.

The CDR3 bases are TGTGCCAGCTCACCACCTAGCGGGAGCGCGAACACCGGGGAGCTGTTTTTT. Amino acids: CASSPPSGSANTGELFF. The chain joins TRBV18 to TRBJ2-2; 9 nucleotides match TRBD2. This CDR3 has 17 residues. Germline V CDR1 and CDR2: KGHSH, LQKENI. The J segment lost 0 bases and the V segment lost 0 bases, leaving 2 bases of the junction unmatched.

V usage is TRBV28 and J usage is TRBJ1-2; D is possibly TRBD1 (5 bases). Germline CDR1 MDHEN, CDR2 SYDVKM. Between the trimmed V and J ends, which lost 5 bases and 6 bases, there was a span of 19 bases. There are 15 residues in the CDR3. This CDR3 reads CASSPANFREDGYTF. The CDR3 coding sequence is TGTGCCAGCAGTCCCGCAAACTTCAGGGAAGATGGCTACACCTTC.

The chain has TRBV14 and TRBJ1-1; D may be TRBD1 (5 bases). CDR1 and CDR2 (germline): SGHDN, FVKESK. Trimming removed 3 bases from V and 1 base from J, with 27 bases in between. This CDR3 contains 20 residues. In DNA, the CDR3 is TGTGCCAGCAGCCACTCGGGGACGGACGTGTTTTCTTTCCAGAACACTGAAGCTTTCTTT. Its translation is CASSHSGTDVFSFQNTEAFF.

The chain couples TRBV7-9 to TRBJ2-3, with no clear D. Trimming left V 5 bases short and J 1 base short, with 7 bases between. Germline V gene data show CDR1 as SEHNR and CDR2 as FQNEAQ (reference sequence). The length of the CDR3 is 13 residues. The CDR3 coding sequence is TGTGCCAGCAGCGGCGAGGGCACAGATACGCAGTATTTT. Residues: CASSGEGTDTQYF. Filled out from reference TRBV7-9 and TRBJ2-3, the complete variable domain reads DTGVSQNPRHKITKRGQNVTFRCDPISEHNRLYWYRQTLGQGPEFLTYFQNEAQLEKSRLLSDRFSAERPKGSFSTLEIQRTEQGDSAMYLCASSGEGTDTQYFGPGTRLTVL.

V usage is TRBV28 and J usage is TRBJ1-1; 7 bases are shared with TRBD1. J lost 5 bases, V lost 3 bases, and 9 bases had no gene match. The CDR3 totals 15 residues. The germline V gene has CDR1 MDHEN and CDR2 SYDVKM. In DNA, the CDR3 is TGTGCCAGCAGTTTGTGGGAACAGGGGAGGACTGAAGCTTTCTTT. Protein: CASSLWEQGRTEAFF. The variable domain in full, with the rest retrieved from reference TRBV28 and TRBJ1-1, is DVKVTQSSRYLVKRTGEKVFLECVQDMDHENMFWYRQDPGLGLRLIYFSYDVKMKEKGDIPEGYSVSREKKERFSLILESASTNQTSMYLCASSLWEQGRTEAFFGQGTRLTVV.